This TCR beta chain was sequenced during a study of cytomegalovirus exposure and HLA in healthy donors. Study-level findings and limits: Sequences of the TCR beta chain were said to predict the HLA-A and HLA-B alleles of most subjects accurately. Presence/absence analysis assumed near-uniform sequencing depth across donors. Most sequenced TCRs were rare (though some public TCRs occurred in many donors).

A word on this clone: The antigen is undetermined.

Both 60 Vbeta primers and 13 Jbeta primers went into the PCR. Sequenced by immunoSEQ multiplex PCR; TCRdb stores in-frame clones only, minus some. Of 130,000 or so clones in the sample, 60% to 80% were seen once. CDR1 is SGHNT, CDR2 YYREEE, per germline (reference sequence). Trimming took off 3 bases at V and 5 bases at J, with 17 bases between the two ends. The CDR3 spans 15 residues. The material sequenced was PBMCs. This sequence joins TRBV5-4 and TRBJ1-2; no reliable D call. The receptor was derived from a female donor in good health and CMV-seronegative. CDR3 DNA: TGTGCCAGCAGCTCGCCGGCCGCGGTGGTGTATGGCTACACCTTC. It specifies CASSSPAAVVYGYTF.